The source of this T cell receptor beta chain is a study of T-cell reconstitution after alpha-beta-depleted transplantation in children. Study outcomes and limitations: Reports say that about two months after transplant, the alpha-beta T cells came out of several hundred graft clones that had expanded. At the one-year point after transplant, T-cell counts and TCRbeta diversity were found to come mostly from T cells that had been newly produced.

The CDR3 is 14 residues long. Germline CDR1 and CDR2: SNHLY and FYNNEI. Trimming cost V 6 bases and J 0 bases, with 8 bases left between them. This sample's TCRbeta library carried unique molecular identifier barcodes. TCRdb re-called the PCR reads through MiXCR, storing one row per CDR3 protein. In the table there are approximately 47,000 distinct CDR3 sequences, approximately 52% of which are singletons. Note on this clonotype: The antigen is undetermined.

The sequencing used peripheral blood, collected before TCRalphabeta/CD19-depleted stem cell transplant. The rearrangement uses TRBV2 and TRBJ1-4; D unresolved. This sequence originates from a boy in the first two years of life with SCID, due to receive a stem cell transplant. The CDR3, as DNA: TGTGCCAGCAGCACAGCGACAACTAATGAAAAACTGTTTTTT. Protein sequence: CASSTATTNEKLFF.